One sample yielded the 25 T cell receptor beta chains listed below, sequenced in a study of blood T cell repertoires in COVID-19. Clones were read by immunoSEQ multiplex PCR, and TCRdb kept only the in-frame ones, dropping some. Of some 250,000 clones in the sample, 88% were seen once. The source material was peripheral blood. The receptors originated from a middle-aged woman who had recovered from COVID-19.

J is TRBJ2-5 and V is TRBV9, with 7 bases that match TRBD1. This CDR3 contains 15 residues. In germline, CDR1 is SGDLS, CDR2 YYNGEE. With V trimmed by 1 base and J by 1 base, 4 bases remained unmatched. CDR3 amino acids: CASSVRGTAQETQYF. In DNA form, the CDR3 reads TGTGCCAGCAGCGTAAGGGGGACAGCCCAAGAGACCCAGTACTTC.

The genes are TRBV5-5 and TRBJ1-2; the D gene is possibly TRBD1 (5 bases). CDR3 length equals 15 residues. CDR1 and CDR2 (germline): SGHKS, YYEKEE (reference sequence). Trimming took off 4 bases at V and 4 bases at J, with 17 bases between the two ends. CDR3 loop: CASSPRGGVGYGYTF. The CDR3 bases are TGTGCCAGCAGCCCCCGGGGGGGGGTCGGCTATGGCTACACCTTC.

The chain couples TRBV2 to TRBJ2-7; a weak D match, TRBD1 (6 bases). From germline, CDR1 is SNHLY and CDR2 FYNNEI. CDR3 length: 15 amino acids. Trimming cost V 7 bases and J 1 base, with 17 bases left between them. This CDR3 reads CASTRQVRVSYEQYF. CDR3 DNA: TGTGCCAGCACCAGACAGGTCAGGGTGTCCTACGAGCAGTACTTC.

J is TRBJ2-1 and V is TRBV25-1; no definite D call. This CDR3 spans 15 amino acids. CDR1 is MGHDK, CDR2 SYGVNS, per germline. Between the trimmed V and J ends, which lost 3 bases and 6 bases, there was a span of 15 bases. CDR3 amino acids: CASSDAPPWPNEQFF. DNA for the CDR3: TGTGCCAGCAGTGATGCCCCCCCGTGGCCCAATGAGCAGTTCTTC. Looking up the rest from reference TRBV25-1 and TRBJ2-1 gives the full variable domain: EADIYQTPRYLVIGTGKKITLECSQTMGHDKMYWYQQDPGMELHLIHYSYGVNSTEKGDLSSESTVSRIRTEHFPLTLESARPSHTSQYLCASSDAPPWPNEQFFGPGTRLTVL.

DNA for the CDR3: TGTGCCAGCAGCTTGCTCAGGGACTATGGCTACACCTTC. Its translation is CASSLLRDYGYTF. This chain uses TRBV5-8 with TRBJ1-2, with TRBD1 as a possible D gene (5 bases). V dropped 1 base and J dropped 3 bases, with 7 bases sitting between them. Germline CDR1 is SGHTS and CDR2 is YDEGEE. The CDR3 runs to 13 residues.

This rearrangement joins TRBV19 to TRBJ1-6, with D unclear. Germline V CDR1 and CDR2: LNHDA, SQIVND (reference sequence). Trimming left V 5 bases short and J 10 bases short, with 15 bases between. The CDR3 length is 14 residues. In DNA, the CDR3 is TGTGCCAGTAGTCCCGTGCGGGGAGGCTCACCCCTCCACTTT. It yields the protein CASSPVRGGSPLHF.

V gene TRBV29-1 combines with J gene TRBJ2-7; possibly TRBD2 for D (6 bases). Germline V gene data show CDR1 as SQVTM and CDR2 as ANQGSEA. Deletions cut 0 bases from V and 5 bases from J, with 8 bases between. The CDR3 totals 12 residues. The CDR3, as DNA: TGCAGCGTTGAAGATGGCGGGGACGAGCAGTACTTC. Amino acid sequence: CSVEDGGDEQYF.

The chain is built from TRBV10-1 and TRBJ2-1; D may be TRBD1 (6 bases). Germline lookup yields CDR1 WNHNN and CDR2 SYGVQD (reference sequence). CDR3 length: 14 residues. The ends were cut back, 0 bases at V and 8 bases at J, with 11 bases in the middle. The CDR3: CASSESWAGDEQFF. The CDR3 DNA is TGCGCCAGCAGTGAGTCGTGGGCAGGGGATGAGCAGTTCTTC.

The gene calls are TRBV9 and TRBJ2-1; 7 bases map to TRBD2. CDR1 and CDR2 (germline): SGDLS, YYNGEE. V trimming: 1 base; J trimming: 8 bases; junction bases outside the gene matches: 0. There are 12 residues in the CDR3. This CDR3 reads CASSVRGDEQFF. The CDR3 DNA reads TGTGCCAGCAGCGTACGGGGGGATGAGCAGTTCTTC.

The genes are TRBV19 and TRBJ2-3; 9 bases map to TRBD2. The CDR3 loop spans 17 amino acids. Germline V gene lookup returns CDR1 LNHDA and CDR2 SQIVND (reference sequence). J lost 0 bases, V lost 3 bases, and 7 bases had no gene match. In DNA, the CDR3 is TGTGCCAGTAGTATTGGGGCTAGCGGGGCTAGCACAGATACGCAGTATTTT. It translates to CASSIGASGASTDTQYF. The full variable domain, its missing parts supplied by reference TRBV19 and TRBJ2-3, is DGGITQSPKYLFRKEGQNVTLSCEQNLNHDAMYWYRQDPGQGLRLIYYSQIVNDFQKGDIAEGYSVSREKKESFPLTVTSAQKNPTAFYLCASSIGASGASTDTQYFGPGTRLTVL.

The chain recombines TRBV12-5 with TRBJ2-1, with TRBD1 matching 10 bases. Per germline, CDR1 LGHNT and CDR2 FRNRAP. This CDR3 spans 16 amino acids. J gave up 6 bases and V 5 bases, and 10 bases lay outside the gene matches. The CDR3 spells CASGTYGGQGFNEQFF. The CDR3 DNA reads TGTGCTAGTGGTACCTACGGGGGACAGGGGTTCAATGAGCAGTTCTTC. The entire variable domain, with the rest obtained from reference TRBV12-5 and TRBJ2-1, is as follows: DARVTQTPRHKVTEMGQEVTMRCQPILGHNTVFWYRQTMMQGLELLAYFRNRAPLDDSGMPKDRFSAEMPDATLATLKIQPSEPRDSAVYFCASGTYGGQGFNEQFFGPGTRLTVL.

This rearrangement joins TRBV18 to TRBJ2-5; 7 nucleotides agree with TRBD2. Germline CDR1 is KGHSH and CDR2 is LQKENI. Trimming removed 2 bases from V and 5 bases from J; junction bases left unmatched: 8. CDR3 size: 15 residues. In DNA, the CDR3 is TGTGCCAGCTCACCAAGGGGAGGGTCCGGTGAGACCCAGTACTTC. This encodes CASSPRGGSGETQYF.

The CDR3 here is CASSPRQGTGQPQHF. CDR3 DNA: TGTGCCAGCAGCCCCCGACAGGGTACGGGTCAGCCCCAGCATTTT. This chain joins TRBV7-2 and TRBJ1-5, with TRBD1 identical over 7 bases. Germline CDR1 and CDR2: SGHTA and FQGNSA. The CDR3 length is 15 residues. The V and J ends lost 5 bases and 6 bases, in that order; junction bases with no gene match: 10. The whole variable domain, remainder taken from reference TRBV7-2 and TRBJ1-5, is GAGVSQSPSNKVTEKGKDVELRCDPISGHTALYWYRQSLGQGLEFLIYFQGNSAPDKSGLPSDRFSAERTGGSVSTLTIQRTQQEDSAVYLCASSPRQGTGQPQHFGDGTRLSIL.

The CDR3 sequence: CASSPDGGSQHF. The CDR3 DNA reads as TGTGCCAGCTCACCAGATGGGGGGTCCCAGCATTTT. The chain carries TRBV18 and TRBJ1-5, with D possibly matching TRBD1 (5 bases). In germline, CDR1 is KGHSH, CDR2 LQKENI. Trimming removed 2 bases at V and 11 bases at J, with 10 bases between. CDR3 length: 12 residues.

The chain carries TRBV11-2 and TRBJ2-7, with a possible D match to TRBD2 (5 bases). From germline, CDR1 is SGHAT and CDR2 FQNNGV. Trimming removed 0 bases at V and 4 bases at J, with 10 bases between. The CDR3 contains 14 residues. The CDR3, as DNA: TGTGCCAGCAGCTTAGACCTACGAGGGTACGAGCAGTACGTC. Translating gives CASSLDLRGYEQYV.

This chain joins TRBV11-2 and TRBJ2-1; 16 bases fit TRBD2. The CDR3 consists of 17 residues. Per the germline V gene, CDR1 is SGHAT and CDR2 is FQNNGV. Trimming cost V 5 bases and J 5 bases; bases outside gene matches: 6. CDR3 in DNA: TGTGCCAGCAGCGACGGGACTAGCGGGAGGGCCCACAATGAGCAGTTCTTC. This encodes CASSDGTSGRAHNEQFF.

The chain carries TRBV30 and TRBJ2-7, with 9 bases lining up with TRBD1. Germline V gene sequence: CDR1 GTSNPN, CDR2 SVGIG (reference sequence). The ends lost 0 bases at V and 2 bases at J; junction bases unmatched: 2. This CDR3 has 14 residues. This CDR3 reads CAWSVGQGPYEQYF. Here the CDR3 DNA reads TGTGCCTGGAGTGTGGGACAGGGCCCCTACGAGCAGTACTTC.

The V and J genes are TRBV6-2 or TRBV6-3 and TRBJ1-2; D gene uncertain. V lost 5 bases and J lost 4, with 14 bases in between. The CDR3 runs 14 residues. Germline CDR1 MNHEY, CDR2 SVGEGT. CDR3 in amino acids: CASSLTGQVYGYTF. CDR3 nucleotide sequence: TGTGCCAGCAGTCTAACTGGGCAGGTCTATGGCTACACCTTC.

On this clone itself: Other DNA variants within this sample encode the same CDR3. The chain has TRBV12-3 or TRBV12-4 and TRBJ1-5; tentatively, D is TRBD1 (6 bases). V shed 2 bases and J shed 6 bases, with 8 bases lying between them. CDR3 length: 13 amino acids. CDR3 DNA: TGTGCCAGCAGTTTAAGGGGGGGTCAGCCCCAGCATTTT. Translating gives CASSLRGGQPQHF.

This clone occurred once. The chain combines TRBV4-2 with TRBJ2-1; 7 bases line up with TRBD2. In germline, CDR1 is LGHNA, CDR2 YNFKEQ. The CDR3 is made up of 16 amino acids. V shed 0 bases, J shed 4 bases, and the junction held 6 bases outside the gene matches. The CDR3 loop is CASSQEASGMYNEQFF. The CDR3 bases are TGTGCCAGCAGCCAAGAGGCTAGCGGCATGTACAATGAGCAGTTCTTC.

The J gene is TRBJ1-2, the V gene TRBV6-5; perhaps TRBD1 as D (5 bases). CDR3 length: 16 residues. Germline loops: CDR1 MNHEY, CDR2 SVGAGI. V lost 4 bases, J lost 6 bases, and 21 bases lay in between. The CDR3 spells CASSSWGGGEDNGYTF. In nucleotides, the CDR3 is TGTGCCAGCAGTTCCTGGGGGGGTGGGGAGGATAATGGCTACACCTTC.

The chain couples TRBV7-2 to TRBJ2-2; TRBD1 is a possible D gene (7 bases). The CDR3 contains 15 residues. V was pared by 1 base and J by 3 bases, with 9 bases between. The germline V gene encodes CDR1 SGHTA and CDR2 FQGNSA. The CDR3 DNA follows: TGTGCCAGCAGCTTAGTCAGGGGGGACACCGGGGAGCTGTTTTTT. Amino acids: CASSLVRGDTGELFF.

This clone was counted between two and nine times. In DNA form, the CDR3 reads TGTGCCAGCAGTTTCGGGGGGCGTCAGCCCCAGCATTTT. Translation gives CASSFGGRQPQHF. The gene calls are TRBV27 and TRBJ1-5; the D gene is possibly TRBD1 (6 bases). The germline V gene encodes CDR1 MNHEY and CDR2 SMNVEV (reference sequence). Deletions cut 3 bases from V and 6 bases from J, with 9 bases between. The CDR3 length is 13 residues.

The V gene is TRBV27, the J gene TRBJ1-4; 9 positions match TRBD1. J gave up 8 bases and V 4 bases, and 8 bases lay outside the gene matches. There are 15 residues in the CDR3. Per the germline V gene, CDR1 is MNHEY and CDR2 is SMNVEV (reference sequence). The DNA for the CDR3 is TGTGCCAGCAGTTCCCCGGGACAGGGATCCGAAAAACTGTTTTTT. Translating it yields CASSSPGQGSEKLFF.

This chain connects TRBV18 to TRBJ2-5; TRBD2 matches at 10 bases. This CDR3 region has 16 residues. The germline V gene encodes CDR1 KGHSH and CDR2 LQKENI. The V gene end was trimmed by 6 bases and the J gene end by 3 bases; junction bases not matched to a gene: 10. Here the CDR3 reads CASSPGGTSEEETQYF. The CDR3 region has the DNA TGTGCCAGCTCCCCCGGCGGGACTAGCGAAGAAGAGACCCAGTACTTC.